This T cell receptor beta chain was recorded in a study of blood T cell repertoires in COVID-19. Germline V gene sequence: CDR1 MGHDK, CDR2 SYGVNS. The trim removed 6 bases at V and 3 bases at J, leaving 7 bases unmatched. The CDR3 runs to 15 residues. Method: immunoSEQ multiplex PCR; TCRdb's copy keeps in-frame clones and lacks some. The table has some 260,000 clones, around 89% seen once. This chain links TRBV25-1 with TRBJ2-2, with TRBD1 matching 7 bases. Sequencing used peripheral blood. The receptor was derived from a young woman with COVID-19, enrolled during active disease. Here the CDR3 reads CASSEDRDDTGELFF. The CDR3 coding sequence is TGTGCCAGCAGCGAAGACAGGGATGACACCGGGGAGCTGTTTTTT.